The 25 T cell receptor beta chains reported below all come from one sample, sequenced in a study of T cells in Graves' hyperthyroidism and ophthalmopathy. The investigators amplified TCR beta CDR3 regions from RNA transcripts. The TCR CDR3 was amplified in a first-round RT-PCR using the HTBI primer set. In TCRdb, the multiplex PCR reads were re-called with MiXCR into one record per CDR3 protein. The table lists under 550,000 distinct CDR3 sequences, just under 20% of them singletons. The sequencing input was blood. These receptors were taken from a man aged 40-50 years with Graves' ophthalmopathy.

This clonotype was detected many times. This chain joins TRBV6-2 or TRBV6-3 and TRBJ2-7, with D unclear. Per germline, CDR1 MNHEY and CDR2 SVGEGT. V was shortened by 2 bases and J by 1 base, with 3 bases between the two germline ends. This CDR3 is built from 12 residues. CDR3 bases: TGTGCCAGCAGTTACAGATCCTACGAGCAGTACTTC. Translation gives CASSYRSYEQYF.

This clonotype was detected a few times. V usage is TRBV7-8 and J usage is TRBJ2-5, with D unclear. V lost 1 base, J lost 0 bases, and 9 bases lay in between. Germline loops: CDR1 SGHVS, CDR2 FQNEAQ. This CDR3 has 15 residues. CDR3 protein: CASSLGTVYQETQYF. The CDR3, as DNA: TGTGCCAGCAGCTTAGGGACGGTGTACCAAGAGACCCAGTACTTC.

A few counts support this clonotype. The chain joins TRBV5-5 to TRBJ2-5; D may be TRBD2 (6 bases). Trimming took off 0 bases at V and 5 bases at J, with 14 bases between the two ends. The germline V gene encodes CDR1 SGHKS and CDR2 YYEKEE (reference sequence). The CDR3 runs to 15 residues. In nucleotides, the CDR3 is TGTGCCAGCAGCTTGGCCGGGGGACCGTGGGAGACCCAGTACTTC. Translating it yields CASSLAGGPWETQYF.

CDR3 nucleotide sequence: TGCAGTGCTAGGCCCCTCATGTACAATGAGCAGTTCTTC. Its translation is CSARPLMYNEQFF. The chain employs TRBV20-1 and TRBJ2-1; no reliable D call. Between the trimmed V and J ends, which lost 3 bases and 4 bases, there was a span of 10 bases. The CDR3 is 13 amino acids. From germline, CDR1 is DFQATT and CDR2 SNEGSKA (reference sequence).

This clonotype was seen more than once but under ten times. The chain is built from TRBV5-4 and TRBJ2-5, with D possibly matching TRBD2 (7 bases). V gave up 1 base and J gave up 2 bases, with 12 bases separating them. The V gene's germline CDR1 is SGHNT and CDR2 YYREEE (reference sequence). This CDR3 region has 15 residues. CDR3 in DNA: TGTGCCAGCAGCTTGCTCGCGGGGGCGCAAGAGACCCAGTACTTC. This encodes CASSLLAGAQETQYF.

This clonotype was observed at least ten times. The chain joins TRBV7-8 to TRBJ1-2, with D maybe TRBD1 (5 bases). The CDR3 is 15 residues long. The V and J ends lost 1 base and 4 bases respectively, with 13 bases between them. Germline V gene sequence: CDR1 SGHVS, CDR2 FQNEAQ. The CDR3 here is CASSLGQGGSYGYTF. The CDR3, as DNA: TGTGCCAGCAGCTTAGGCCAGGGAGGTAGCTATGGCTACACCTTC. The complete variable domain, with remaining parts taken from reference TRBV7-8 and TRBJ1-2, reads GAGVSQSPRYKVAKRGQDVALRCDPISGHVSLFWYQQALGQGPEFLTYFQNEAQLDKSGLPSDRFFAERPEGSVSTLKIQRTQQEDSAVYLCASSLGQGGSYGYTFGSGTRLTVV.

The rearrangement links TRBV6-5 to TRBJ2-5, with no clear D. V was pared by 5 bases and J by 7 bases, with 11 bases between. The CDR3 contains 12 residues. Per the germline V gene, CDR1 is MNHEY and CDR2 is SVGAGI. For the CDR3, the DNA is TGTGCCAGCAGTAACCCAGGACCGACCCAGTACTTC. It codes for CASSNPGPTQYF.

The gene calls are TRBV5-1 and TRBJ2-3; tentatively, D is TRBD1 (5 bases). The CDR3 runs 18 residues. Deletions cut 2 bases from V and 2 bases from J, with 21 bases between. Germline assignment: CDR1 SGHRS and CDR2 YFSETQ. The CDR3 region is CASSLDPWGGTHTDTQYF. Written as DNA, the CDR3 is TGCGCCAGCAGCTTAGATCCGTGGGGCGGAACTCACACAGATACGCAGTATTTT.

This clonotype was observed many times. J is TRBJ2-3 and V is TRBV13; 13 nucleotides line up with TRBD2. This CDR3 region has 16 residues. Unmatched junction bases numbered 6, after V lost 4 bases and J lost 5 bases. Germline V gene sequence: CDR1 PRHDT, CDR2 FYEKMQ (reference sequence). CDR3 bases: TGTGCCAGCAGCTCCTTTGGGACTAGCGGGATAGATACGCAGTATTTT. Amino acids: CASSSFGTSGIDTQYF.

This clonotype was seen many times. V is TRBV27 and J is TRBJ2-7, with 10 positions matching TRBD2. Per the germline V gene, CDR1 is MNHEY and CDR2 is SMNVEV (reference sequence). The V segment lost 2 bases and the J segment 2 bases; nucleotides outside the gene matches: 3. This CDR3 is built from 15 residues. The CDR3 DNA is TGTGCCAGCAGTTTAAGCGGGAGGGGACCCTACGAGCAGTACTTC. Translating gives CASSLSGRGPYEQYF.

This clonotype was detected ten times or more. V usage is TRBV7-3 and J usage is TRBJ2-7; 12 bases are shared with TRBD1. CDR1 and CDR2 (germline): SGHTA, FQGTGA. After removal of 4 bases from V and 3 bases from J, the junction contained 16 bases not matched to a gene. The CDR3 loop spans 19 amino acids. In nucleotides, the CDR3 is TGTGCCAGCAGCTCACTGACCGGGACAGGGGGCCTCAAAGGCTACGAGCAGTACTTC. Translation: CASSSLTGTGGLKGYEQYF. The full variable domain, in which reference TRBV7-3 and TRBJ2-7 provide the parts outside the CDR3, is GAGVSQTPSNKVTEKGKYVELRCDPISGHTALYWYRQSLGQGPEFLIYFQGTGAADDSGLPNDRFFAVRPEGSVSTLKIQRTERGDSAVYLCASSSLTGTGGLKGYEQYFGPGTRLTVT.

This clonotype was counted ten times or more. The chain has TRBV2 and TRBJ2-5; D is unclear. V was cut by 3 bases and J by 5 bases, with 16 bases left in between. Germline CDR1 SNHLY, CDR2 FYNNEI. The CDR3 sequence is 15 residues long. The CDR3 coding sequence is TGTGCCAGCAGTGACAAGTCTTTGGGCCAGGAGACCCAGTACTTC. Amino acid sequence: CASSDKSLGQETQYF. The entire variable domain, with the rest obtained from reference TRBV2 and TRBJ2-5, is as follows: EPEVTQTPSHQVTQMGQEVILRCVPISNHLYFYWYRQILGQKVEFLVSFYNNEISEKSEIFDDQFSVERPDGSNFTLKIRSTKLEDSAMYFCASSDKSLGQETQYFGPGTRLLVL.

This clonotype showed up just a few times. This chain connects TRBV11-2 to TRBJ2-7, with D maybe TRBD1 (5 bases). Germline V CDR1 and CDR2: SGHAT, FQNNGV. The V and J ends lost 3 bases and 1 base respectively, with 16 bases between them. The CDR3 loop spans 16 amino acids. CDR3 bases: TGTGCCAGCAGCTTGCCTTTTGGGGCACCATCCTACGAGCAGTACTTC. It translates to CASSLPFGAPSYEQYF.

This clonotype was observed many times. The gene calls are TRBV2 and TRBJ2-5; 13 bases map to TRBD2. Unmatched junction bases numbered 5, after V lost 2 bases and J lost 5 bases. In germline, CDR1 is SNHLY, CDR2 FYNNEI. The CDR3 covers 16 residues. CDR3 bases: TGTGCCAGCAGTGAAACTAGCGGGAGGGCGGGGGAGACCCAGTACTTC. This encodes CASSETSGRAGETQYF.

This clonotype was detected ten times or more. The chain uses TRBV27 and TRBJ2-3; 7 bases match TRBD1. J lost 2 bases, V lost 5 bases, and 10 bases had no gene match. Per the germline V gene, CDR1 is MNHEY and CDR2 is SMNVEV (reference sequence). CDR3 length: 16 amino acids. CDR3 loop: CASSLALTGPTDTQYF. CDR3 DNA: TGTGCCAGCAGTCTCGCCCTGACAGGGCCCACAGATACGCAGTATTTT.

The rearrangement uses TRBV19 and TRBJ1-5; D perhaps matches TRBD1 (6 bases). Trimming shortened V by 6 bases and J by 3 bases, and 18 bases separated the two germline ends. The germline gives CDR1 LNHDA, CDR2 SQIVND (reference sequence). The CDR3 contains 16 residues. DNA for the CDR3: TGTGCCAGTAGCTCCCCGCGGACAGTCTCCAATCAGCCCCAGCATTTT. Its translation is CASSSPRTVSNQPQHF.

At least ten counts were recorded for this clonotype. This chain joins TRBV11-1 and TRBJ2-3, with D possibly TRBD2 on 5 matching bases. Germline V gene lookup returns CDR1 SGHAT and CDR2 FQDESV (reference sequence). V lost 5 bases and J lost 6, with 15 bases in between. The CDR3 runs to 14 residues. The CDR3 is CASSPDFSPDTQYF. Here the CDR3 DNA reads TGTGCCAGCAGCCCGGACTTTTCGCCTGATACGCAGTATTTT.

The chain couples TRBV20-1 to TRBJ2-7; TRBD2 might be the D (6 bases). The germline CDR1 and CDR2 sequences are DFQATT and SNEGSKA (reference sequence). Trimming cost V 6 bases and J 0 bases, with 15 bases left between them. The CDR3 is 14 amino acids. CDR3 bases: TGCAGTGCCGGGGGTAGCGGATTCTCCTACGAGCAGTACTTC. This codes for CSAGGSGFSYEQYF.

The table lists this clonotype with a count of one. The CDR3 region is CASSLERGDLFF. In nucleotides, the CDR3 is TGTGCCAGCAGCTTGGAACGGGGGGATCTGTTCTTC. The chain uses TRBV5-4 and TRBJ2-1; 7 nucleotides align to TRBD2. The CDR3 totals 12 residues. Losses at the gene ends were 0 bases for V and 15 bases for J; bases not matched to a gene: 6. The germline V gene has CDR1 SGHNT and CDR2 YYREEE (reference sequence).

The chain links TRBV7-9 to TRBJ1-2; D call uncertain. The V and J ends lost 11 bases and 5 bases respectively, with 12 bases between them. Per the germline V gene, CDR1 is SEHNR and CDR2 is FQNEAQ (reference sequence). The CDR3 sequence is 11 residues long. The CDR3 sequence: CALNAGYGYTF. The DNA of the CDR3 is TGTGCCCTAAATGCGGGGTATGGCTACACCTTC.

This clonotype has more than one count but fewer than ten. The CDR3 reads CASSLRSGAGIIDQPQHF. The CDR3 DNA is TGTGCCAGCAGCTTGAGATCTGGGGCAGGGATCATCGATCAGCCCCAGCATTTT. The chain joins TRBV7-2 to TRBJ1-5, with D possibly matching TRBD1 (5 bases). V lost 3 bases and J 5 bases, leaving 23 bases between the germline ends. The CDR3 consists of 18 residues. Germline lookup yields CDR1 SGHTA and CDR2 FQGNSA.

The rearrangement links TRBV5-6 to TRBJ2-2, with 9 bases fitting TRBD2. The CDR3 totals 16 residues. J gave up 3 bases and V 4 bases, and 7 bases lay outside the gene matches. Germline V gene sequence: CDR1 SGHDT, CDR2 YYEEEE. CDR3 amino acids: CASSRRTSGYTGELFF. For the CDR3, the DNA is TGTGCCAGCAGCAGGCGAACTAGCGGGTACACCGGGGAGCTGTTTTTT.

This chain uses TRBV11-2 with TRBJ2-5; 14 bases align to TRBD2. In germline, CDR1 is SGHAT, CDR2 FQNNGV. V was clipped by 5 bases and J by 5 bases; unmatched bases: 7. This CDR3 is built from 16 residues. The CDR3 bases are TGTGCCAGCAGCCCGACTAGCGGGGGGGCGCATGAGACCCAGTACTTC. The encoded protein is CASSPTSGGAHETQYF.

This chain connects TRBV2 to TRBJ2-3, with TRBD2 matching 12 bases. The V gene's germline CDR1 is SNHLY and CDR2 FYNNEI. The CDR3 covers 18 residues. V was pared by 6 bases and J by 0 bases, with 10 bases of the junction left unmatched. The CDR3 reads CASSLGLAGTSSTDTQYF. In DNA, the CDR3 is TGTGCCAGCAGCTTAGGACTAGCGGGAACATCTAGCACAGATACGCAGTATTTT.

This clonotype was seen a few times. The chain combines TRBV4-1 with TRBJ2-5; D call uncertain. V was pared by 2 bases and J by 4 bases, with 14 bases between. CDR1 and CDR2 from the germline V gene are MGHRA and YSYEKL. This CDR3 has 15 amino acids. In DNA, the CDR3 is TGCGCCAGCAGCCAAAGCCCGTTCGCGGTAGAGACCCAGTACTTC. The encoded protein is CASSQSPFAVETQYF.